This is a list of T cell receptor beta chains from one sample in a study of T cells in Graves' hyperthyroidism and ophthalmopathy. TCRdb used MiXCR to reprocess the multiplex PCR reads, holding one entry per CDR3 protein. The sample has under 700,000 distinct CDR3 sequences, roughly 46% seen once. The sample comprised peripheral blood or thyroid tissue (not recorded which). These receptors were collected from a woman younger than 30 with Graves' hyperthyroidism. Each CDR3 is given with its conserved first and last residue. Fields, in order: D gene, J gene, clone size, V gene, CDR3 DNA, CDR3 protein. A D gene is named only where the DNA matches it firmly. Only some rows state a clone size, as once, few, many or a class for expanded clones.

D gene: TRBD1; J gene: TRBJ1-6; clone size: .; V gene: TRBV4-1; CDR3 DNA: TGCGCCAGCAGCCAAGCCACGGTTAGGAGACAGGGTTATTCACCCCTCCACTTT; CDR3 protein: CASSQATVRRQGYSPLHF
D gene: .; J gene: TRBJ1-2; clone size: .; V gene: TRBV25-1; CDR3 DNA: TGTGCCAGCAGTGAGTGGGACCGAACTAACTATGGCTACACCTTC; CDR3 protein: CASSEWDRTNYGYTF
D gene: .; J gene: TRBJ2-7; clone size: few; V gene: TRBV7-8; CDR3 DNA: TGTGCCAGCAAATCTCCTGGTCTAAACGAGCAGTACTTC; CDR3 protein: CASKSPGLNEQYF
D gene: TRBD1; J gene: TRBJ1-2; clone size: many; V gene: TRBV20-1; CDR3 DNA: TGCAGTGCTAACCAGGGGGACTATGGCTACACCTTC; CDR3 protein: CSANQGDYGYTF
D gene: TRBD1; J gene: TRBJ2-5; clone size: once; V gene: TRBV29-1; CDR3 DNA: TGCAGCGTGCAACGGACAGGGGGCCAAGAGACCCAGTACTTC; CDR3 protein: CSVQRTGGQETQYF
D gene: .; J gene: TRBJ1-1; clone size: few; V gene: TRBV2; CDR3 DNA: TGTGCCAGCAGTGATTGGACTGAAGCTTTCTTT; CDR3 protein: CASSDWTEAFF
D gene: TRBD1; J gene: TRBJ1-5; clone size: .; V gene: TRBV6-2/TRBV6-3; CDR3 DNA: TGTGCCAGCAGTCGCATACAGGGGGCTGAGGGTAATCAGCCCCAGCATTTT; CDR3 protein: CASSRIQGAEGNQPQHF
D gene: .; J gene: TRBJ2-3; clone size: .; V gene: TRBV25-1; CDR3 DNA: TGTGCCAGCAGCCATTTAATGTCTAGCACAGATACGCAGTATTTT; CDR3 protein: CASSHLMSSTDTQYF
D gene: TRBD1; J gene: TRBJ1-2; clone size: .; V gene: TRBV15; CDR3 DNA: TGTGCCACCAGTCCAGACAGGGAGATCAATGGCTACACCTTC; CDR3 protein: CATSPDREINGYTF
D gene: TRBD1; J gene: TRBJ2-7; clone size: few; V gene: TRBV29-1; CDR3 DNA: TGCAGCGTGGAGTTGGCCAAGGGACAGGGCTTAACCTACGAGCAGTACTTC; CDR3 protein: CSVELAKGQGLTYEQYF
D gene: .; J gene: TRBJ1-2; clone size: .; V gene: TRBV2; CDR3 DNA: TGTGCCAGCAGCGAGACCGGATACTATGGCTACACCTTC; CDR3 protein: CASSETGYYGYTF
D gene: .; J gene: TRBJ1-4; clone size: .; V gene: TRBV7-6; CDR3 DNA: TGTGCCAGCAGCAGGGGGGACGAGGCTGAAAAACTGTTTTTT; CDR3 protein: CASSRGDEAEKLFF
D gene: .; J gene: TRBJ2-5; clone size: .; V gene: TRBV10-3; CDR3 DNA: TGTGCCATCACCCCTGCGGGGAGAGAGACCCAGTACTTC; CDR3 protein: CAITPAGRETQYF
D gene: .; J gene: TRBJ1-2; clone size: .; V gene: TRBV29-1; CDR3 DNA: TGCAGTGACGTTCCGGAGGGCTACACCTTC; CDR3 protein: CSDVPEGYTF
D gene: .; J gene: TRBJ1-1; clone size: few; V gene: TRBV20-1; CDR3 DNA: TGCAGTGCTATCCCAGGGAAGGGTTGGGGAACTGAAGCTTTCTTT; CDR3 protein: CSAIPGKGWGTEAFF
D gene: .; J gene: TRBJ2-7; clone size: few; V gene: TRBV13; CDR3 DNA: TGTGCCAGCAGCCCCCGGGCGGAGCCCTACGAGCAGTACTTC; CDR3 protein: CASSPRAEPYEQYF
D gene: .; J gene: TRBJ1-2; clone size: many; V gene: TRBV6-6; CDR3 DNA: TGTGCCAGCAGGGCAGGGGTCTATGGCTACACCTTC; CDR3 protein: CASRAGVYGYTF
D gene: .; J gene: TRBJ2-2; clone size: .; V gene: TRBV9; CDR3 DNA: TGTGCCAGCAGCGTGGAGCCCGGGGAGCTGTTTTTT; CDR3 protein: CASSVEPGELFF
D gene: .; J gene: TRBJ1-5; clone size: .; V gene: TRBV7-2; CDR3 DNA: TGTGCCAGCAGCTTTTTGTATGAGCCCCAGCATTTT; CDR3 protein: CASSFLYEPQHF
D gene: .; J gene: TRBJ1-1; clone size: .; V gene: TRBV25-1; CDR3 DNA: TGTGCCAGCAGCGTCGGGGGCCTTGACACTGAAGCTTTCTTT; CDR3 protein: CASSVGGLDTEAFF
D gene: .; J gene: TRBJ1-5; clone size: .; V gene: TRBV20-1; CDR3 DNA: TGCAGTGCTAGTGGCAGGGGAGGTCAGCCCCAGCATTTT; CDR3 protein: CSASGRGGQPQHF
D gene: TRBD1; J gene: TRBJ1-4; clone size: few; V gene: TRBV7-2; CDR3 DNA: TGTGCCAGCAGCCTTAACGGACAGGCGGGGAAACTGTTTTTT; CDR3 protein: CASSLNGQAGKLFF